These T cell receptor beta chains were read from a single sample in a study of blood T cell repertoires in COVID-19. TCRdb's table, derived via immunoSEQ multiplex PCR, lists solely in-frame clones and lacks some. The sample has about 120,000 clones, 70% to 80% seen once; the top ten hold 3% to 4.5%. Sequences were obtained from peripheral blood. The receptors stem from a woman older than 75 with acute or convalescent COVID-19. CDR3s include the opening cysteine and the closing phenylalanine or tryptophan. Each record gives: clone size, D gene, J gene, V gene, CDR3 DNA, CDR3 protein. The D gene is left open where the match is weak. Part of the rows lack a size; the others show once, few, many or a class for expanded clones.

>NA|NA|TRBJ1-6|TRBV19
TGTGCCAGTAGTATAGCCCCAGATTCACCCCTCCACTTT
CASSIAPDSPLHF
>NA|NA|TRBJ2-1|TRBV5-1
TGCGCCAGCAGCTTTAGCCCTGGACAGTACAATGAGCAGTTCTTC
CASSFSPGQYNEQFF
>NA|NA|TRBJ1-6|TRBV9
TGTGCCAGCAGCGTAGGGGGGCAGTCTTCACCCCTCCACTTT
CASSVGGQSSPLHF
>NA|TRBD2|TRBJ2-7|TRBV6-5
TGTGCCAGCGCTAGCGGCATCCTCTACGAGCAGTACTTC
CASASGILYEQYF
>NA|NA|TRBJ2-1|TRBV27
TGTGCCAGCAGTACGACAGGACGAAATGAGCAGTTCTTC
CASSTTGRNEQFF
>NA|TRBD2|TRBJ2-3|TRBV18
TGTGCCAGCTCATCCTCGACTAGCGGGAGGGCAGCAGATACGCAGTATTTT
CASSSSTSGRAADTQYF
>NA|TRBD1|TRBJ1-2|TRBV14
TGTGCCAGCAGCCAAGGGACAGGGGGCCATGGCTACACCTTC
CASSQGTGGHGYTF
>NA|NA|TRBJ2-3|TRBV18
TGTGCCAGCTCAGGAGAACCTAGCACAGATACGCAGTATTTT
CASSGEPSTDTQYF
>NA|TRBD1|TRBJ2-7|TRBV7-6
TGTGCCAGCAGCCAAGGGACAGGATCCTACGAGCAGTACTTC
CASSQGTGSYEQYF
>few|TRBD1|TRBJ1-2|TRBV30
TGTGCCTGGAGTCTTAGTAGCACAGGGGCGGAGGGCTACACCTTC
CAWSLSSTGAEGYTF
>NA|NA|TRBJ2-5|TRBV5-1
TGCGCCAGCAGCTTACAGGTTCCCCAAGAGACCCAGTACTTC
CASSLQVPQETQYF
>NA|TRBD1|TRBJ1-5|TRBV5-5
TGTGCCAGCAGCACGGACAGGGTGGGCAATCAGCCCCAGCATTTT
CASSTDRVGNQPQHF
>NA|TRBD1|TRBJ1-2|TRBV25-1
TGTGCCAGCAGTGACCCCGGGACAGGGGAAATCTATGGCTACACCTTC
CASSDPGTGEIYGYTF